This TCR beta chain was identified in a study of vaccination effects on CD4 cells after COVID-19. Using immunoSEQ multiplex PCR, the repertoire was profiled, and TCRdb retains in-frame clones only, with some absent. The sample carries 70,000 to 95,000 clones, 60% to 80% recorded once. On this clone: Its antigen is as yet unknown.

The CDR3 has 14 amino acids. V was shortened by 4 bases and J by 5 bases, with 15 bases between the two germline ends. Germline values: CDR1 SGDLS, CDR2 YYNGEE. Peptide-pool stimulation followed by sequencing identified expanded antigen-specific CD4+ clonotypes in the ViraFEST assay. The authors isolated CD4+ T cells after about 10 days of culture. The researchers cultured some 1.9 million PBMC per well with roughly 9.5 IU/ml IL-2 and 8 to 10 ug/ml peptides. This specimen was CD4+ T cells from PBMCs cultured with HCoV-229E spike peptides, taken before COVID-19 vaccination. The V call is TRBV9, the J call TRBJ1-1; TRBD1 is a possible D gene (5 bases). This clonotype was sampled from a human donor who received a COVID-19 vaccine. The chain's CDR3 is CASSPSLGETEAFF. DNA of the CDR3: TGTGCCAGCAGCCCCTCCCTGGGGGAGACTGAAGCTTTCTTT.